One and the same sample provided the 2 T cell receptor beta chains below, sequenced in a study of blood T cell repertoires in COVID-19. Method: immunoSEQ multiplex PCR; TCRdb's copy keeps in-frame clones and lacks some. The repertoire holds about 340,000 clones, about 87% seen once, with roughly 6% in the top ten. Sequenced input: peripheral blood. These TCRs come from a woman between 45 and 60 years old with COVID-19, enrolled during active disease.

The CDR3 region is CAWSPSPCGREMGGDTQYF. CDR3 coding DNA: TGTGCCTGGAGTCCCTCCCCTTGCGGGCGGGAGATGGGTGGTGATACGCAGTATTTT. The chain uses TRBV30 and TRBJ2-3, with 7 bases lining up with TRBD2. The length of the CDR3 is 19 residues. Germline V CDR1 and CDR2: GTSNPN, SVGIG (reference sequence). The V and J ends lost 2 bases and 6 bases, in that order; junction bases with no gene match: 23.

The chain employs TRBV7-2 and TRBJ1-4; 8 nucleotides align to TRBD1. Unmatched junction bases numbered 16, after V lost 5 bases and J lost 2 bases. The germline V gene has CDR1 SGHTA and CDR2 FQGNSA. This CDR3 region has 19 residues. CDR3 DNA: TGTGCCAGCAGCCAAGGGGACAGGAGGTTTGGATCGACTAATGAAAAACTGTTTTTT. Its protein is CASSQGDRRFGSTNEKLFF.